This TCR beta chain was recovered during a study of memory CD4+ T cells and cytomegalovirus serostatus. As for the study in general: Of the healthy Belgian adults, 9 or 10 were CMV seropositive and about 24 seronegative.

The sort gate was single viable CD3+CD4+CD8-CD45RO+ cells for memory CD4+ T cells. Total CD4+ T cells were enriched by CD4 positive selection. J was trimmed by 4 bases and V by 5 bases; bases with no gene match: 6. CDR3 length: 15 residues. Germline V gene data show CDR1 as SGHVS and CDR2 as FNYEAQ. TCRdb's copy holds only in-frame clones and misses some; the assay was immunoSEQ multiplex PCR. The table includes 40,000 to 60,000 clones, roughly 78% detected once. This clone was picked up one time. The chain links TRBV7-6 to TRBJ1-4, with 8 nucleotides matching TRBD1. This TCR came from an adult in good health and CMV-seronegative. Sample: memory CD4+ T cells from blood. CDR3 region: CASSHGQGYNEKLFF. In nucleotides, the CDR3 is TGTGCCAGCAGCCATGGACAGGGATATAATGAAAAACTGTTTTTT.